The clone carrying this T cell receptor beta chain occurred many times. The germline CDR1 and CDR2 sequences are SGHRS and YFSETQ. This CDR3 has 14 amino acids. Germline trimming cut 4 bases from V and 7 bases from J; bases unmatched to any gene: 6. The data originate from a study of T cells in Graves' hyperthyroidism and ophthalmopathy. Amplification yielded TCR beta CDR3 regions, with RNA transcripts as the source. HTBI primers were used for first-round RT-PCR of the TCR CDR3. TCRdb used MiXCR to reprocess the multiplex PCR reads, holding one entry per CDR3 protein. The repertoire holds 500,000 to 750,000 distinct CDR3 sequences, with about 15% as singletons.

The sample was blood. The chain has TRBV5-1 and TRBJ2-1; 9 bases map to TRBD2. The clonotype comes from a woman aged 30 to 39 with Graves' hyperthyroidism. CDR3 coding DNA: TGCGCCAGCAGCATAATAGCGGGAGCGAATGAGCAGTTCTTC. This encodes CASSIIAGANEQFF.